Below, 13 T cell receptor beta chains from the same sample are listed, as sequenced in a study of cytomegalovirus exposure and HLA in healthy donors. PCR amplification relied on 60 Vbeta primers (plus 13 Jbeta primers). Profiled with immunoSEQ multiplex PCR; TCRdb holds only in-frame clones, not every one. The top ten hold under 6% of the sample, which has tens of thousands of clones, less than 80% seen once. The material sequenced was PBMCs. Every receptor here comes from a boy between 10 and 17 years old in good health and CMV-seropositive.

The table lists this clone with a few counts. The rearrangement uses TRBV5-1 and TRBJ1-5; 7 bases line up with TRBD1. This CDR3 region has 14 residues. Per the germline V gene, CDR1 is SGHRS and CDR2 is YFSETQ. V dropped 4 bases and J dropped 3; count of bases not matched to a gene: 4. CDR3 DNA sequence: TGCGCCAGCAGCCTAGGACAGGTCAATCAGCCCCAGCATTTT. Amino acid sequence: CASSLGQVNQPQHF.

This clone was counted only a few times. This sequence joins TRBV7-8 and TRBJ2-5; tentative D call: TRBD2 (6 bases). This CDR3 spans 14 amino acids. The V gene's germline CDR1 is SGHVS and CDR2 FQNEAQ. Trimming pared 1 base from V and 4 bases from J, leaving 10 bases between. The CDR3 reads CASSLGLGGETQYF. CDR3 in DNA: TGTGCCAGCAGCTTAGGATTGGGGGGAGAGACCCAGTACTTC.

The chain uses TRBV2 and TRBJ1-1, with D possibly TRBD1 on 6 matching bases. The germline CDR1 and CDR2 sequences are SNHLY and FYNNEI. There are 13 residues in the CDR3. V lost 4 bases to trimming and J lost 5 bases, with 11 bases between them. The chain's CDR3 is CASSGGPGTEAFF. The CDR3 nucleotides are TGTGCCAGCAGTGGGGGGCCGGGGACTGAAGCTTTCTTT.

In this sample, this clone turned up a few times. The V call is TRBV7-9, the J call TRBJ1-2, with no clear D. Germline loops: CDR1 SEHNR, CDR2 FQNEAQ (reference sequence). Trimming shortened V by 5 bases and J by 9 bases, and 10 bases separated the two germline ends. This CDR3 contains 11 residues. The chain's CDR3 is CASSLQDRYTF. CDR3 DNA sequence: TGTGCCAGCAGCCTGCAGGATCGCTACACCTTC.

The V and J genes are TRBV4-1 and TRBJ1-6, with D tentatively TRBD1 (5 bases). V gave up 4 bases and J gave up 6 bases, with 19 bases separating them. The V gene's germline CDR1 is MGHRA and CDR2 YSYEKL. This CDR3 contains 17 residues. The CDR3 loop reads CASSPLRSQGSNSPLHF. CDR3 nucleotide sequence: TGCGCCAGCAGCCCTTTAAGATCGCAGGGCTCTAATTCACCCCTCCACTTT.

The CDR3 DNA reads TGTGCCAGCAGGCCAGGGGCCTCTGGAAACACCATATATTTT. Its protein product is CASRPGASGNTIYF. The chain links TRBV27 to TRBJ1-3, with D tentatively TRBD1 (6 bases). Germline V gene data show CDR1 as MNHEY and CDR2 as SMNVEV (reference sequence). This CDR3 spans 14 amino acids. Deletions cut 6 bases from V and 0 bases from J, with 9 bases between.

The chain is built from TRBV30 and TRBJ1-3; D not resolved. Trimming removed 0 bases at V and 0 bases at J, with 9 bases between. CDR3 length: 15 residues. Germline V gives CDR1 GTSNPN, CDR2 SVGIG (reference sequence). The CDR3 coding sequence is TGTGCCTGGAGTGTAGGACTCATCTCTGGAAACACCATATATTTT. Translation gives CAWSVGLISGNTIYF. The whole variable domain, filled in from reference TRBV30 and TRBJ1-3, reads SQTIHQWPATLVQPVGSPLSLECTVEGTSNPNLYWYRQAAGRGLQLLFYSVGIGQISSEVPQNLSASRPQDRQFILSSKKLLLSDSGFYLCAWSVGLISGNTIYFGEGSWLTVV.

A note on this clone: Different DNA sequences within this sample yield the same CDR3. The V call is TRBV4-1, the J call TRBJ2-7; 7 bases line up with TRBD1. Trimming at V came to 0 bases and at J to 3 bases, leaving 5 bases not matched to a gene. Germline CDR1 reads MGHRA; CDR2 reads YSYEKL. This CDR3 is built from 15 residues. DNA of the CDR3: TGCGCCAGCAGCCAAGATCGGGACAGACTCTACGAGCAGTACTTC. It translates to CASSQDRDRLYEQYF.

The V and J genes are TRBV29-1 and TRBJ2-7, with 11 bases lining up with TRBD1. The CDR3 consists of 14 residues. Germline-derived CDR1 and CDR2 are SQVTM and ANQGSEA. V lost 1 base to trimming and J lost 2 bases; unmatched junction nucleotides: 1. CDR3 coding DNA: TGCAGCGTTGAAGGGGGACAGGGGGCCTACGAGCAGTACTTC. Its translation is CSVEGGQGAYEQYF.

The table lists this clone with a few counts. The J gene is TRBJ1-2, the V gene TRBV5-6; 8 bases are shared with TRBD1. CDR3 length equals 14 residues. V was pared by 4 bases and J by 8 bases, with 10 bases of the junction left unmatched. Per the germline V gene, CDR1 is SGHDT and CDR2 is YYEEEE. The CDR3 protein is CASSTDRGAAGYTF. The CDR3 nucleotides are TGTGCCAGCAGCACCGACAGGGGAGCCGCGGGCTACACCTTC.

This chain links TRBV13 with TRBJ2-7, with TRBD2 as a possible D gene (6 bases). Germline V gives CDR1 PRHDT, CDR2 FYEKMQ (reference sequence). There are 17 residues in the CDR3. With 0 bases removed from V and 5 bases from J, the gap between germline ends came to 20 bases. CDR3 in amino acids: CASSLGLGGVFGNEQYF. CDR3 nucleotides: TGTGCCAGCAGCTTAGGCCTTGGCGGGGTCTTCGGGAACGAGCAGTACTTC. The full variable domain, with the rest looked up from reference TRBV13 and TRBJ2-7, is AAGVIQSPRHLIKEKRETATLKCYPIPRHDTVYWYQQGPGQDPQFLISFYEKMQSDKGSIPDRFSAQQFSDYHSELNMSSLELGDSALYFCASSLGLGGVFGNEQYFGPGTRLTVT.

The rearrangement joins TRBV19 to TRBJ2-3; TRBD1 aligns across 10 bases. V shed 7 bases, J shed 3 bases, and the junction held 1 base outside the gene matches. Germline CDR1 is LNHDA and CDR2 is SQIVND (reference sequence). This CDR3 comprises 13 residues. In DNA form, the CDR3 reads TGTGCCAGTAAGGACAGGGGGACAGATACGCAGTATTTT. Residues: CASKDRGTDTQYF.

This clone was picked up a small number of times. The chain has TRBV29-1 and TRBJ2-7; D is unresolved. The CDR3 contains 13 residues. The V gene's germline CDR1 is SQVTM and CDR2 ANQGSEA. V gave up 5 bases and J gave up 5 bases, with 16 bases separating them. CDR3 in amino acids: CSVLHYLTDEQYF. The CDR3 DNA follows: TGCAGCGTTTTACACTACCTGACGGACGAGCAGTACTTC.